This T cell receptor beta chain appears in the sequencing data of a study of shared clonotypes between healthy human individuals. Background on the study: A couple of women and a few men aged 18 to 49 served as donors. Each donor contributed plates that comprised three CD4 naive, three CD4 memory, two CD8 naive and one CD8 memory.

Trimming removed 6 bases at V and 1 base at J, with 8 bases between. The V gene's germline CDR1 is SGHDT and CDR2 YYEEEE. The CDR3 extends over 13 amino acids. Investigators spread the genomic DNA of each subset evenly over several immunoSEQ plates. The data were produced by immunoSEQ multiplex PCR, yet TCRdb's version contains in-frame clones alone and is incomplete. The sample consists of millions of clones, over 85% of them appearing once. The sample taken for sequencing was naive CD4+ T cells from PBMCs. Subset here: CD45RA+ positively selected. The clonotype originates from a man aged 18 to 30 in good health. Some clones in this sample may be carry-over from other donors' samples. V usage is TRBV5-6 and J usage is TRBJ1-3; D is unresolved. CDR3 DNA sequence: TGTGCCAGCAAGACTATATCTGGAAACACCATATATTTT. Its protein product is CASKTISGNTIYF.